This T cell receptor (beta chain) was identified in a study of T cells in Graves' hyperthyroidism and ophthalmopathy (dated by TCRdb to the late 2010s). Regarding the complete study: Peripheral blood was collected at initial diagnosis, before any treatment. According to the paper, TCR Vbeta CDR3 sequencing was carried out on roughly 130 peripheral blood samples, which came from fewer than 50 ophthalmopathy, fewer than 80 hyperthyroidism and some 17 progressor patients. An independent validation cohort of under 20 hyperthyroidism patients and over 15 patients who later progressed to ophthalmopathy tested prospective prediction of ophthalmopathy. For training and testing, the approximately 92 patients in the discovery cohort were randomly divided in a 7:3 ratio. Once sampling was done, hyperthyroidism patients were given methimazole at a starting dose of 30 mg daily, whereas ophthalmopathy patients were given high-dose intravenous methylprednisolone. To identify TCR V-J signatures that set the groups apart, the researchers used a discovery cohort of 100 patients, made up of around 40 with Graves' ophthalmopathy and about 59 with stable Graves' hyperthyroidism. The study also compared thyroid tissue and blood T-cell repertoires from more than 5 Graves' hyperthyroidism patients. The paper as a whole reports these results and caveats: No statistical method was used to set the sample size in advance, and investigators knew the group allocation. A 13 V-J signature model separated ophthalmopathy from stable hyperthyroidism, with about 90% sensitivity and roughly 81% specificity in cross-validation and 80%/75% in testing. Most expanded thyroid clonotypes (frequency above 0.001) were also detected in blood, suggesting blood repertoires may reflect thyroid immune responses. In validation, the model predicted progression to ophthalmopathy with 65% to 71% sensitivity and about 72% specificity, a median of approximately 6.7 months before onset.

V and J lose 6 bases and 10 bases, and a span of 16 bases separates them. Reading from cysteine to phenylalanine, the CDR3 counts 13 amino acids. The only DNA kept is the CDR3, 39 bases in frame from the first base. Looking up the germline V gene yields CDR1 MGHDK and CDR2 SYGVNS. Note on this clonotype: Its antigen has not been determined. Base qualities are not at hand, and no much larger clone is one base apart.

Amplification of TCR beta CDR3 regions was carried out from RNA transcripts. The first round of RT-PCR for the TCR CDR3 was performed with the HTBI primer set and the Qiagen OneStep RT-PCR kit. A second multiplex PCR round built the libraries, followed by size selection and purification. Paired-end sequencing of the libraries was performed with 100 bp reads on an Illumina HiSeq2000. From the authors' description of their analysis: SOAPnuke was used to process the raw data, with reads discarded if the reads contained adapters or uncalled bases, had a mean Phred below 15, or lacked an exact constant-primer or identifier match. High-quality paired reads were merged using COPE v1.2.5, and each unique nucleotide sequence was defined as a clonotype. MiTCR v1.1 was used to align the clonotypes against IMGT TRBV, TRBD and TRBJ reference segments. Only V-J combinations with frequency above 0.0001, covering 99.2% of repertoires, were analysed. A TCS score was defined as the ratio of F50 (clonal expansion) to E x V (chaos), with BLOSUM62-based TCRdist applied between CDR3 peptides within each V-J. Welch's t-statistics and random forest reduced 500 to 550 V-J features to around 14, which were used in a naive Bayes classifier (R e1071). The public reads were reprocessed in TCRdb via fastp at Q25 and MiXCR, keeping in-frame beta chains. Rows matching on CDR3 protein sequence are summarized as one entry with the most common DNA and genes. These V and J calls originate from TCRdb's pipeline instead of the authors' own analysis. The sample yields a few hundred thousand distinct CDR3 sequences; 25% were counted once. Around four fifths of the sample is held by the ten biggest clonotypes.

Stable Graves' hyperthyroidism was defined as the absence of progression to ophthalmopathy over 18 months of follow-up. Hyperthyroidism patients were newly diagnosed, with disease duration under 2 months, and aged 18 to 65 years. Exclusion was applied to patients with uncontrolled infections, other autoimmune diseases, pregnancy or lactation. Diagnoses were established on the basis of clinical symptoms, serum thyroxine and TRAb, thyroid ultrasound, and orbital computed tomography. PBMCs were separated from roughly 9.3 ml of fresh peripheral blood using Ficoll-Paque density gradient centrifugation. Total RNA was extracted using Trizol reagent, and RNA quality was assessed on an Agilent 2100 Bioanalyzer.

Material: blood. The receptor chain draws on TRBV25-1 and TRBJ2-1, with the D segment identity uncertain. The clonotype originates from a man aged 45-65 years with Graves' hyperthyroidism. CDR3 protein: CASRKDPLGEQFF. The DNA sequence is TGTGCCAGCAGAAAAGACCCCTTGGGGGAGCAGTTCTTC.